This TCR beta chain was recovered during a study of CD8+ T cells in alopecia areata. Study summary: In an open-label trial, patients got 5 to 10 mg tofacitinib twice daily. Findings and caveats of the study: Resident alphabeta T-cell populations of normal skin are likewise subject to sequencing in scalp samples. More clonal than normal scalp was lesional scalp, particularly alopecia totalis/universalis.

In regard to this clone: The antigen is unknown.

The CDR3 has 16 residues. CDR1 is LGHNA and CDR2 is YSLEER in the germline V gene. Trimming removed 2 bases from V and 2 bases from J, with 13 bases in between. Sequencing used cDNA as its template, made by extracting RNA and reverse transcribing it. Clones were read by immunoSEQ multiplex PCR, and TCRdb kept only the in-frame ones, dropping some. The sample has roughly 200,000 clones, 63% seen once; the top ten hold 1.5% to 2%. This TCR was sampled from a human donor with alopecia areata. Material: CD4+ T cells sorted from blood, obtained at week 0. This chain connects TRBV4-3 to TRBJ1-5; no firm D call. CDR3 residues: CASSQPTGLGNQPQHF. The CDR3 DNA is TGCGCCAGCAGCCAACCGACCGGACTGGGCAATCAGCCCCAGCATTTT.